This T cell receptor (beta chain) was sequenced in a study of cytomegalovirus exposure and HLA in healthy donors. The data were produced by immunoSEQ multiplex PCR, yet TCRdb's version contains in-frame clones alone and is incomplete. The sample holds some 110,000 clones, roughly 88% seen once. V was cut by 2 bases and J by 3 bases, with 9 bases left in between. Germline assignment: CDR1 SGHRS and CDR2 YFSETQ. The CDR3 runs 13 residues. The TCR originated in a man between 18 and 29 years old in good health and CMV-seronegative. The chain couples TRBV5-1 to TRBJ2-7; D gene uncertain. The sample comprised PBMCs. CDR3 in DNA: TGCGCCAGCAGCTTCGGAGCCAGCTACGAGCAGTACTTC. It encodes CASSFGASYEQYF.